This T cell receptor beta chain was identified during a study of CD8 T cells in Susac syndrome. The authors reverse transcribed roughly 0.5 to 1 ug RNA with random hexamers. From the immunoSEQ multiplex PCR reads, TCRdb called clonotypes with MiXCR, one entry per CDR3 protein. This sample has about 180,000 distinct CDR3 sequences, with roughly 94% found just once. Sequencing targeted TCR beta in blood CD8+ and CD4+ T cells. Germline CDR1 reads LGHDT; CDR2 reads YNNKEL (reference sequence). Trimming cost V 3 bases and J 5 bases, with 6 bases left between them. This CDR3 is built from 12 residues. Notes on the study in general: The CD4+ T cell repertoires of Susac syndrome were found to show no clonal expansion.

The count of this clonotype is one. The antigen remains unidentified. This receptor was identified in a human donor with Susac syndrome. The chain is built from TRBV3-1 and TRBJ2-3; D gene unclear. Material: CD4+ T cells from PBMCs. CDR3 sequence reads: CASSQLRDTQYF. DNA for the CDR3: TGTGCCAGCAGCCAGCTAAGAGATACGCAGTATTTT.